This is a list of T cell receptor beta chains from one sample in a study of cytomegalovirus exposure and HLA in healthy donors. Measured with immunoSEQ multiplex PCR; TCRdb has only the in-frame clones, and not every one. The sample includes 140,000 to 150,000 clones, approximately 90% of them seen just once. The sequenced material came from PBMCs. These receptors all come from a young man in good health and CMV-seropositive. CDR3s include the opening cysteine and the closing phenylalanine or tryptophan. D genes are given only for firm matches. The listing skips clone size in some rows; elsewhere it reads once, few, many or a size class.

TRBJ2-7,NA,TRBV7-8,TRBD2,15,TGTGCCAGCAGCTTGTCACTAGCGGGAGGCAGAATGGAGTACTTC,CASSLSLAGGRMEYF
TRBJ1-1,NA,TRBV5-1,NA,13,TGCGCCAGCAGCTTGGAGGGGTGGTATGCAGCTTTCTTT,CASSLEGWYAAFF
TRBJ1-5,NA,TRBV19,NA,13,TGTGCCAGTAGTATCAGGATACGTGGGCCCCAGCATTTT,CASSIRIRGPQHF
TRBJ2-5,NA,TRBV21-1,NA,14,TGTGCCAGCAGCCAACGGGGGGCCAAAGAGACCCAGTACTTC,CASSQRGAKETQYF
TRBJ2-7,NA,TRBV30,TRBD2,14,TGTGCCTTAACTCCGGGACTATCCACCTACGAGCAGTACTTC,CALTPGLSTYEQYF
TRBJ1-5,NA,TRBV11-1,NA,13,TGTGCCAGCAGCCGGCAGGGGAATCAGCCCCAGCATTTT,CASSRQGNQPQHF
TRBJ2-1,NA,TRBV27,TRBD2,17,TGTGCCAGCAGTTACCTAGCGGGAGGGCCCATAAGGAATGAGCAGTTCTTC,CASSYLAGGPIRNEQFF
TRBJ2-7,once,TRBV30,NA,12,TGTGCCTGGAGCCCAACAGGGTTTGTGCAGTACTTC,CAWSPTGFVQYF
TRBJ1-1,NA,TRBV14,TRBD1,16,TGTGCCAGCAGCCAAGAGGGGACAGGGAGAAGGACTGAAGCTTTCTTT,CASSQEGTGRRTEAFF
TRBJ2-7,once,TRBV30,TRBD2,18,TGTGCCTGGAGCACTGGGGCTAGCGGGAGTTATAGGTCATACGAGCAGTACTTC,CAWSTGASGSYRSYEQYF
TRBJ2-1,NA,TRBV7-8,TRBD1,15,TGTGCCAGCAGCCCCGACAGGGTCAAACTGCATGAGCAGTTCTTC,CASSPDRVKLHEQFF
TRBJ1-5,NA,TRBV6-5,NA,15,TGTGCCAGCAGCCGAGACACAATCGGAGGACAGCCCCAGCATTTT,CASSRDTIGGQPQHF
TRBJ2-7,NA,TRBV11-2,TRBD2,15,TGTGCCAGCAGCCCGATTAGCGGGAGGAACGACGAGCAGTACTTC,CASSPISGRNDEQYF
TRBJ2-3,NA,TRBV30,TRBD2,14,TGTGCCTGGAGTCGGGGGACTAGCTTAGATACGCAGTATTTT,CAWSRGTSLDTQYF
TRBJ1-1,NA,TRBV19,NA,13,TGTGCCAGTAGTTTCGAGGTCAACACTGAAGCTTTCTTT,CASSFEVNTEAFF
TRBJ2-2,NA,TRBV5-1,TRBD1,16,TGCGCCAGCAGCCCCGGACAGGGAAAGCGGGCCGGGGAGCTGTTTTTT,CASSPGQGKRAGELFF
TRBJ2-5,NA,TRBV7-9,NA,12,TGTGCCAGCAGAGAGAACCAAGAGACCCAGTACTTC,CASRENQETQYF
TRBJ1-5,NA,TRBV18,NA,14,TGTGCCAGCTCACTGGGTGCGAGGGATCAGCCCCAGCATTTT,CASSLGARDQPQHF
TRBJ2-7,NA,TRBV6-1,NA,14,TGTGCCAGCTTCCAAGGGGTGGACCCCAGCGAGCAGTACTTC,CASFQGVDPSEQYF
TRBJ2-3,NA,TRBV5-1,NA,14,TGCGCCAGCAGCTTGGCCCAGGGGCCAGATACGCAGTATTTT,CASSLAQGPDTQYF
TRBJ2-7,NA,TRBV27,NA,13,TGTGCCAGCAGTCCAGGGATTACCTACGAGCAGTACTTC,CASSPGITYEQYF
TRBJ1-2,NA,TRBV29-1,NA,12,TGCAGCTCCCCATCGGAGAACTATGGCTACACCTTC,CSSPSENYGYTF
TRBJ1-1,once,TRBV27,TRBD1,13,TGTGCCAGCAGTGAGGGGGCTGGCACTGAAGCTTTCTTT,CASSEGAGTEAFF
TRBJ1-3,NA,TRBV19,NA,15,TGTGCCAGTAGTATAGATACAGGGTCTGGAAACACCATATATTTT,CASSIDTGSGNTIYF
TRBJ2-1,once,TRBV7-9,TRBD2,15,TGTGCCAGCAGCTTTCGACTAGCGGGGGGTGGGGAGCAGTTCTTC,CASSFRLAGGGEQFF
TRBJ2-2,NA,TRBV14,NA,14,TGTGCCAGCAGCCAGTTTAGCGTCACCGGGGAGCTGTTTTTT,CASSQFSVTGELFF
TRBJ1-2,NA,TRBV19,NA,15,TGTGCCAGTAGTCCCGAGGGATGGGCTTACTATGGCTACACCTTC,CASSPEGWAYYGYTF
TRBJ1-1,NA,TRBV10-2,NA,15,TGCGCCAGCAGTGAGTCAGAACAGCTGAACACTGAAGCTTTCTTT,CASSESEQLNTEAFF
TRBJ2-7,once,TRBV28,NA,15,TGTGCCACCTCCCGGCCGGGAGCCCTTACTTACGAGCAGTACTTC,CATSRPGALTYEQYF
TRBJ1-2,NA,TRBV6-1,NA,14,TGTGCCAGCAGTGCTAGGACAGTTAACTATGGCTACACCTTC,CASSARTVNYGYTF
TRBJ1-5,NA,TRBV29-1,TRBD1,14,TGCAGCGTTACCGGGACAGGGGTCAATCAGCCCCAGCATTTT,CSVTGTGVNQPQHF
TRBJ2-1,NA,TRBV18,NA,12,TGTGCCAGCTCATCCTCGTATGATGAGCAGTTCTTC,CASSSSYDEQFF
TRBJ1-5,NA,TRBV4-2,TRBD1,17,TGTGCCAGCAGCCAAGAGATGACAGGGAGACTCCATCAGCCCCAGCATTTT,CASSQEMTGRLHQPQHF
TRBJ2-7,NA,TRBV5-1,TRBD2,16,TGCGCCAGCAGCTTGGCTTCTAGCGGGGCCTCCTACGAGCAGTACTTC,CASSLASSGASYEQYF
TRBJ2-1,NA,TRBV2,NA,15,TGTGCCAGCATTTTAAGCGGGACACCCTACAATGAGCAGTTCTTC,CASILSGTPYNEQFF
TRBJ1-5,once,TRBV28,TRBD1,17,TGTGCCAGCAGTTTATTAGGGACAGCATATAGCAATCAGCCCCAGCATTTT,CASSLLGTAYSNQPQHF
TRBJ1-2,NA,TRBV18,TRBD1,19,TGTGCCAGCTCACCACTTGCGCGTGGTGGACAGGGGGCGAAGTTAAGCTACACCTTC,CASSPLARGGQGAKLSYTF
TRBJ2-7,NA,TRBV20-1,NA,11,TGCAGTTTCTCCAGTTCCTACGAGCAGTACTTC,CSFSSSYEQYF
TRBJ1-2,NA,TRBV6-1,TRBD1,13,TGTGCCGCTCGACAGGGGTTGGACTATGGCTACACCTTC,CAARQGLDYGYTF
TRBJ2-7,NA,TRBV9,TRBD1,16,TGTGCCAGCAGCCTAGGGGGCAGGGGCTTCTCCTACGAGCAGTACTTC,CASSLGGRGFSYEQYF
TRBJ2-2,NA,TRBV27,TRBD1,13,TGTGCCAGCAGCCTACAGGGGACCGGGGAGCTGTTTTTT,CASSLQGTGELFF
TRBJ2-3,NA,TRBV30,NA,11,TGTGCCTGGATGACCGGGGATACGCAGTATTTT,CAWMTGDTQYF
TRBJ1-6,NA,TRBV28,NA,13,TGTGCCAGCAGTTTACTCTATAATTCACCCCTCCACTTT,CASSLLYNSPLHF
TRBJ2-7,NA,TRBV10-1,NA,13,TGCGCCAGCAGTGAATCGGCGGGCTACGAGCAGTACTTC,CASSESAGYEQYF
TRBJ2-1,NA,TRBV5-1,TRBD2,15,TGCGCCAGCAGCTTGCGTAGCGGGAGTGGAGGTGAGCAGTTCTTC,CASSLRSGSGGEQFF
TRBJ2-5,NA,TRBV7-2,TRBD2,15,TGTGCCAGCAGCTTACGTCCTCTAGCGGGAGAGACCCAGTACTTC,CASSLRPLAGETQYF
TRBJ2-2,NA,TRBV7-2,NA,14,TGTGCCAGCAGCTTAGGGACTTGGGCCGGGGAGCTGTTTTTT,CASSLGTWAGELFF
TRBJ2-1,NA,TRBV11-2,NA,15,TGTGCCAGCAGCTTAGACCCCCAGGGGTACAATGAGCAGTTCTTC,CASSLDPQGYNEQFF
TRBJ2-1,once,TRBV4-1,TRBD2,13,TGCGCCAGCAGCCAAGATCTAAGGGCTAGCGGGTTCTTC,CASSQDLRASGFF
TRBJ1-3,once,TRBV5-1,TRBD1,17,TGCGCCAGCAGCTCCAAGACAGGGGTCTTCTCTGGAAACACCATATATTTT,CASSSKTGVFSGNTIYF
TRBJ1-4,NA,TRBV27,TRBD1,15,TGTGCCAGCAGTTTTAGTCGGACAGGGCTTGAAAAACTGTTTTTT,CASSFSRTGLEKLFF